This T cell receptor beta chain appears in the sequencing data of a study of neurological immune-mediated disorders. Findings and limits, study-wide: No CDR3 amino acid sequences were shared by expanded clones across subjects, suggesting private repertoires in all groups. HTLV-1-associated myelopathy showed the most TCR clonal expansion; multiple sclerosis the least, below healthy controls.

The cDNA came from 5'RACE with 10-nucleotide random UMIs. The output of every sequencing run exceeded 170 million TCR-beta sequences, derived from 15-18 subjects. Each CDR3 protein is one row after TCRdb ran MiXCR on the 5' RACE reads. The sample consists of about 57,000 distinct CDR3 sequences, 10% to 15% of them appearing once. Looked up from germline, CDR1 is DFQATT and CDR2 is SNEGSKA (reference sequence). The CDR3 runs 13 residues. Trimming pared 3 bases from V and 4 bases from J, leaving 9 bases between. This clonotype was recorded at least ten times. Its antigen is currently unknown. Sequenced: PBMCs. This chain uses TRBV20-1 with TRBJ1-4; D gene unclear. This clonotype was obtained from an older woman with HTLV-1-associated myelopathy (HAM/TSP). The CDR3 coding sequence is TGCAGTGCTAGTTTACGGTTTAATGAAAAACTGTTTTTT. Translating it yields CSASLRFNEKLFF.